This TCR beta chain came from a study of post-analysis software for immune sequencing data. The overall study: Both relapsing-remitting and secondary progressive multiple sclerosis featured among the disease courses, as did progressive-relapsing multiple sclerosis.

General study points: Among multiple sclerosis patients, normalized Chao1 diversity was significantly below that of controls. There were five TRBV segments more frequent in patients than controls, and TRBV5-6, TRBV5-1 and TRBV20-1 were among them. Co-batched samples clustered tightly together by F measure.

Turning to this clonotype: Its antigen is as yet unknown.

TCR beta cDNA libraries included unique molecular identifiers. Hundreds of thousands of cDNA molecules came from around 1 to 9.1 million T cells. Using its own MiXCR run on the PCR reads, TCRdb lists one record per CDR3 protein. The table lists about 820,000 distinct CDR3 sequences, around 50% of them singletons, with 4.6% in the top ten. V was clipped by 3 bases and J by 9 bases, with 9 bases between them. CDR3 size: 11 residues. Germline CDR1 MNHNS, CDR2 SASEGT. The receptor comes from a girl between 10 and 17 years old with multiple sclerosis. This sequence joins TRBV6-1 and TRBJ2-7; the D call may be TRBD1 or TRBD2 (5 bases each). Sequencing was carried out using blood. DNA of the CDR3: TGTGCCAGCAGTGAGGGGGTCGGGCAGTACTTC. Its protein is CASSEGVGQYF.